This paragraph covers one T cell receptor (beta chain) sequence. As yet, its antigen is unknown. Prepared libraries of TCR beta cDNA carried unique molecular identifiers. TCRdb redid the calling of the PCR reads with MiXCR, one entry per CDR3 protein. The sample shows about 820,000 distinct CDR3 sequences, approximately 53% of them seen only once. The sample comes from a study of post-analysis software for immune sequencing data. Findings and limits, study-wide: The F measure placed samples prepared in the same batch into strongly shared clusters. People with multiple sclerosis had a significantly lower normalized Chao1 diversity than controls did. A handful of TRBV segments appeared more often in patients than in controls, and TRBV5-6, TRBV5-1 and TRBV20-1 were among these.

CDR3 size: 12 residues. CDR1 is SEHNR and CDR2 is FQNEAQ in the germline V gene (reference sequence). Trimming shortened V by 5 bases and J by 5 bases, and 10 bases separated the two germline ends. The chain carries TRBV7-9 and TRBJ2-7; a weak D match, TRBD2 (5 bases). The TCR originated in a girl aged 5 to 17 with multiple sclerosis. The sequenced material came from blood. CDR3 residues: CASSPRRDEQYF. The DNA for the CDR3 is TGTGCCAGCAGCCCCCGGCGGGACGAGCAGTACTTC.